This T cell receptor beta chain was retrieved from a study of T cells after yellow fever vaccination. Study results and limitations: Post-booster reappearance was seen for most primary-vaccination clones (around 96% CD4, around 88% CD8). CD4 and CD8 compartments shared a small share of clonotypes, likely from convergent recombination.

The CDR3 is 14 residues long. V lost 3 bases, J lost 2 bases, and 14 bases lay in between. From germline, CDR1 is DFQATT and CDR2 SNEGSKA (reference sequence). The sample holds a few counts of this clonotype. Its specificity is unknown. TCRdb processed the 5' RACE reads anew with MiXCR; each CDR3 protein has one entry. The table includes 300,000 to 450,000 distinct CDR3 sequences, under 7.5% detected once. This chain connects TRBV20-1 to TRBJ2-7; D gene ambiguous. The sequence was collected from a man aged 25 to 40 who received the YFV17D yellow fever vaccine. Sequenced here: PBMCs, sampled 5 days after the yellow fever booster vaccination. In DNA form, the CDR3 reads TGCAGTGCTAGGGGCGCACTCCCGCCCTACGAGCAGTACTTC. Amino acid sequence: CSARGALPPYEQYF.